These 20 T cell receptor beta chains were all obtained from the same sample, sequenced in a study of tumor-infiltrating lymphocytes in primary liver carcinoma. The input was 500 ng total RNA; TCR beta cDNA was made from it with a constant-region primer. Modified slightly, ARM-PCR produced TCR beta libraries over three nested multiplex PCR rounds. TRBV1-TRBV30 forward primers and a C-beta reverse primer were used in the first two PCR rounds, which each ran for approximately 11 cycles. TCRdb reprocessed the multiplex PCR reads with MiXCR, giving one entry per CDR3 protein. The data show around 330,000 distinct CDR3 sequences, with around three fifths seen just once and approximately 17% held by the top ten. Unsorted whole blood served as the source of blood RNA, and germline DNA was extracted as well. Source material: peripheral blood. The origin of the receptors is a woman aged 25 to 39 with primary liver carcinoma and hepatitis B virus infection.

The chain joins TRBV29-1 to TRBJ1-1; D is ambiguous. Germline loops: CDR1 SQVTM, CDR2 ANQGSEA. CDR3 length: 12 amino acids. V was trimmed by 7 bases and J by 1 base, leaving 10 bases between them. As DNA, the CDR3 is TGCAGCGCTCCACCTGGGAACACTGAAGCTTTCTTT. It yields the protein CSAPPGNTEAFF.

J is TRBJ2-3 and V is TRBV12-3 or TRBV12-4, with 15 bases identical to TRBD2. The CDR3 extends over 20 amino acids. The CDR3 here is CDGSLAPPAGTSGRIDTQYF. For the CDR3, the DNA is TGTGACGGCAGTTTGGCGCCGCCCGCCGGGACTAGCGGGAGGATTGATACGCAGTATTTT.

The rearrangement joins TRBV28 to TRBJ1-6; no clear D gene. This CDR3 spans 14 amino acids. Per the germline V gene, CDR1 is MDHEN and CDR2 is SYDVKM. Trimming pared 3 bases from V and 9 bases from J, leaving 12 bases between. The CDR3 coding sequence is TGTGCCAGCAGTTTTCCCCTGGTGGGTTCACCCCTCCACTTT. This codes for CASSFPLVGSPLHF.

The chain uses TRBV25-1 and TRBJ1-2; the match to TRBD1 covers 11 bases. The CDR3 has 13 residues. V lost 6 bases and J lost 5; bases outside the gene matches: 2. CDR1 is MGHDK and CDR2 is SYGVNS in the germline V gene. The CDR3 loop reads CASSRDRGYGYTF. The CDR3 DNA follows: TGTGCCAGCAGCCGGGACAGGGGGTATGGCTACACCTTC.

This clonotype was counted only a few times. The genes are TRBV7-9 and TRBJ2-2; TRBD1 might be the D (6 bases). From germline, CDR1 is SEHNR and CDR2 FQNEAQ (reference sequence). This CDR3 contains 14 residues. Trimming shortened V by 8 bases and J by 5 bases, and 15 bases separated the two germline ends. CDR3 sequence (DNA): TGTGCCAGCGCCCCCGTACAGGGTACCGGGGAGCTGTTTTTT. As protein: CASAPVQGTGELFF.

This clonotype was counted many times. Here the CDR3 DNA reads TGTGCCAGCAGTCCAAGCCGACAGGGAAGCTACGAGCAGTACTTC. It codes for CASSPSRQGSYEQYF. This chain links TRBV6-2 or TRBV6-3 with TRBJ2-7, with 7 positions matching TRBD1. Germline V lookup: CDR1 MNHEY, CDR2 SVGEGT. The CDR3 consists of 15 residues. The junction had 10 bases not matched to a gene; V was cut back by 5 bases and J by 3 bases.

A word on this clonotype: This may stem from a read error, because a much larger clone lies one nucleotide away. This sequence joins TRBV29-1 and TRBJ2-1; 8 bases are shared with TRBD2. The CDR3 spans 14 residues. Trimming at V came to 8 bases and at J to 5 bases, leaving 11 bases not matched to a gene. Germline lookup yields CDR1 SQVTM and CDR2 ANQGSEA. CDR3 loop: CSIAGTRINNEQFF. DNA of the CDR3: TGCAGCATTGCCGGGACTAGGATTAACAATGAGCAGTTCTTC.

In regard to this clonotype: Given the absence of the conserved phenylalanine or tryptophan at the CDR3 end, a read error is likely. J is TRBJ1-3 and V is TRBV29-1; D gene unclear. Trimming pared 5 bases from V and 0 bases from J, leaving 11 bases between. The germline gives CDR1 SQVTM, CDR2 ANQGSEA. The CDR3 is 14 amino acids. The CDR3 region has the DNA TGCAGCGTTCGCTTACAACTCTCTGGAAACACCATATATTCT. Its translation is CSVRLQLSGNTIYS.

The table lists this clonotype with many counts. The chain couples TRBV29-1 to TRBJ2-2; either TRBD1 or TRBD2 may supply D (5 bases each). The CDR3 is 11 residues long. Trimming left V 4 bases short and J 7 bases short, with 7 bases between. Germline V gene lookup returns CDR1 SQVTM and CDR2 ANQGSEA. The CDR3 DNA reads as TGCAGCGTTGTTGGGGGCGGGGAGCTGTTTTTT. Translated, it gives CSVVGGGELFF.

Notes on this clonotype: A much larger clonotype is one base distant, so this may be a read error. The genes are TRBV29-1 and TRBJ2-5; 9 bases line up with TRBD1. This CDR3 comprises 15 residues. Per the germline V gene, CDR1 is SQVTM and CDR2 is ANQGSEA. DNA for the CDR3: TGCAGCGTTGAAGACGGGACAGGGCAGGGAGAGACCCAGCACTTC. Translating gives CSVEDGTGQGETQHF.

The sample holds a few counts of this clonotype. The chain uses TRBV5-5 and TRBJ2-7; 7 bases map to TRBD1. V trimming: 1 base; J trimming: 0 bases; junction bases outside the gene matches: 4. The CDR3 is 15 amino acids. Germline V gene data show CDR1 as SGHKS and CDR2 as YYEKEE (reference sequence). The CDR3 sequence: CASSLMGQPSYEQYF. The CDR3 coding sequence is TGTGCCAGCAGCTTGATGGGACAGCCCTCCTACGAGCAGTACTTC.

V usage is TRBV6-5 and J usage is TRBJ1-1; 7 bases align to TRBD1. V shed 7 bases, J shed 5 bases, and the junction held 10 bases outside the gene matches. The CDR3 spans 14 residues. Germline V lookup: CDR1 MNHEY, CDR2 SVGAGI. The CDR3 here is CASIMPRQGTEAFF. CDR3 nucleotides: TGTGCCAGCATAATGCCGCGACAGGGAACTGAAGCTTTCTTT.

Note on this clonotype: A much larger clone differs from this one at a single base, so this may be a read error. The genes are TRBV4-2 and TRBJ2-1; 10 positions match TRBD2. CDR1 is LGHNA and CDR2 is YNFKEQ in the germline V gene. Losses at the gene ends were 3 bases for V and 7 bases for J; bases not matched to a gene: 24. The CDR3 runs to 21 residues. CDR3 in amino acids: CASSHQPLLAGDLEGMNEQFF. CDR3 nucleotides: TGTGCCAGCAGCCACCAGCCTCTTCTAGCGGGAGATCTTGAGGGTATGAATGAGCAGTTCTTC.

At least ten counts were recorded for this clonotype. The V and J genes are TRBV11-2 and TRBJ2-5; 9 nucleotides match TRBD2. Germline V gives CDR1 SGHAT, CDR2 FQNNGV. The CDR3 is 14 residues long. The V and J ends lost 6 bases and 7 bases, in that order; junction bases with no gene match: 9. For the CDR3, the DNA is TGTGCCAGCAGTTCTAGCGGGGAACTGCCGACCCAGTACTTC. Amino acids: CASSSSGELPTQYF.

Ten or more counts support this clonotype. V gene TRBV4-3 combines with J gene TRBJ2-3; D not certain. The CDR3 loop spans 14 amino acids. From germline, CDR1 is LGHNA and CDR2 YSLEER. V dropped 4 bases and J dropped 3 bases, with 11 bases sitting between them. The CDR3 sequence: CASSPRMGTDTQYF. The CDR3, as DNA: TGCGCCAGCAGCCCTCGGATGGGTACAGATACGCAGTATTTT.

This clonotype was counted a few times. V gene TRBV4-1 combines with J gene TRBJ2-2; D gene uncertain. Germline CDR1 and CDR2: MGHRA and YSYEKL. The CDR3 loop spans 11 amino acids. Trimming took 10 bases from V and 7 from J, leaving 10 bases between them. DNA of the CDR3: TGCGCCACCAACCTGGGCGGGGAGCTGTTTTTT. Protein sequence: CATNLGGELFF.

This clonotype came up once. The junction and the germline gene differ at one end; a read error may be behind it. The rearrangement joins TRBV4-3 to TRBJ2-1; D remains ambiguous. Germline lookup yields CDR1 LGHNA and CDR2 YSLEER. CDR3 length: 15 residues. In DNA form, the CDR3 reads TGCACCAGCAGCCAAGATGCAAGCTCCTACAATGAGCAGTTCTTC. This encodes CTSSQDASSYNEQFF.

To note about this clonotype: A much bigger clone sits one base away, suggesting this may be a read error. The rearrangement joins TRBV12-3 or TRBV12-4 to TRBJ2-3; D gene unclear. The J call may not be correct, given that the DNA end is closer to TRBJ1-5. The CDR3 is made up of 14 amino acids. The DNA of the CDR3 is TGTGCCAGCAGTTCCGAAAGATCCACAGATACGCAGCATTTT. Translating it yields CASSSERSTDTQHF.

This clonotype was counted between two and nine times. This chain uses TRBV6-1 with TRBJ1-1; a weak D match, TRBD1 (6 bases). Trimming removed 5 bases at V and 6 bases at J, with 16 bases between. The CDR3 consists of 14 residues. CDR1 MNHNS and CDR2 SASEGT come from the germline V gene. As DNA, the CDR3 is TGTGCCAGCAGTAAACAGGGTGGCTTGCCTGAAGCTTTCTTT. This encodes CASSKQGGLPEAFF.

This clonotype showed up just a few times. A much larger clone sits a single nucleotide away, making a read error possible. V usage is TRBV6-1 and J usage is TRBJ2-7; D is unresolved. Per germline, CDR1 MNHNS and CDR2 SASEGT. The CDR3 length is 13 residues. The CDR3 nucleotides read TGTGCCAACAGTGTTGAGGCCGGCTACGAGCAGTACTTC. Amino acids: CANSVEAGYEQYF.